The text below deals with one T cell receptor (beta chain). Its matching antigen is unknown. Random hexamers were used to reverse transcribe an amount of roughly 0.5 to 1 ug RNA. Each CDR3 protein gets one entry after TCRdb re-called the immunoSEQ multiplex PCR reads with MiXCR. The data show 100,000 to 150,000 distinct CDR3 sequences, about 95% seen once. Deletions cut 1 base from V and 3 bases from J, with 10 bases between. CDR1 and CDR2 (germline): SGHNT, YYREEE (reference sequence). CDR3 size: 14 residues. The data stem from a study of CD8 T cells in Susac syndrome. Study overall: Patients with Susac syndrome were therapy-naive, treated with corticosteroids, or treated with intravenous immunoglobulin alone when blood was collected. Notes on the study in general: As the study acknowledged, the number of individuals in its TCR sequencing and HLA analysis was relatively small. Susac-specific public clones found in total CD8+ repertoires numbered some 17, and those in CD8+ TEMRA repertoires numbered five.

The rearrangement uses TRBV5-4 and TRBJ1-1; D gene uncertain. This TCR derives from a human donor with Susac syndrome. Specimen: CD8+ T cells from PBMCs. This CDR3 is CASSLTEVDTEAFF. Written as DNA, the CDR3 is TGTGCCAGCAGCTTGACGGAGGTGGACACTGAAGCTTTCTTT.